This passage covers 24 T cell receptor beta chains from one sample sequenced in a study of T cells in Graves' hyperthyroidism and ophthalmopathy (dated by TCRdb to between 2019 and 2020). The library was produced with multiplex PCR. TCRdb shows the sequencer as Illumina HiSeq 2000. Amplification of TCR beta CDR3 regions was carried out from RNA transcripts. A first-round RT-PCR of the TCR CDR3 used the HTBI primer set with the Qiagen OneStep RT-PCR kit. In-frame beta chains were kept once TCRdb had trimmed the public reads at Q25 with fastp and called clones with MiXCR. Each entry is one CDR3 protein sequence, shown with its most common DNA and genes. The sample table lists under 700,000 distinct CDR3 sequences, 35% to 55% of them with a count of one. About 7.9% of the sample is held by the ten biggest clonotypes. Material: peripheral blood or thyroid tissue (not recorded which). These receptors came from a woman younger than 30 with Graves' hyperthyroidism. Donor details come from another sample of the same person, matched by shared clones.

This clonotype was seen only once. A much more abundant neighbour one base away suggests this may be a read error. This rearrangement joins TRBV7-9 to TRBJ2-5, with 8 bases aligning to TRBD2. From germline, CDR1 is SEHNR and CDR2 FQNEAQ (reference sequence). The CDR3 is 14 amino acids. V lost 5 bases to trimming and J lost 6 bases; unmatched junction nucleotides: 8. CDR3 amino acids: CASSPGGGLKTQYF. Here the CDR3 DNA reads TGTGCCAGCAGCCCGGGCGGGGGGCTGAAGACCCAGTACTTC.

This clonotype was counted only a few times. V usage is TRBV7-3 and J usage is TRBJ1-2, with 11 bases that match TRBD1. Trimming took 5 bases from V and 9 from J; bases not matched to a gene: 8. This CDR3 is 14 amino acids long. Looked up from germline, CDR1 is SGHTA and CDR2 is FQGTGA. This CDR3 reads CASSRQGQGERYTF. CDR3 DNA: TGTGCCAGCAGCCGACAGGGACAGGGGGAACGCTACACCTTC.

This clonotype appeared a single time. CDR3 bases: TGCGCCAGCAGCTCTGACAGAGAGCAGCCCCAGCATTTT. This sequence encodes CASSSDREQPQHF. The rearrangement links TRBV5-1 to TRBJ1-5; possibly TRBD1 for D (5 bases). Trimming cost V 3 bases and J 7 bases, with 11 bases left between them. CDR1 is SGHRS, CDR2 YFSETQ, per germline. The CDR3 sequence is 13 residues long.

The gene calls are TRBV15 and TRBJ1-4, with TRBD1 as a possible D gene (5 bases). V lost 0 bases, J lost 10 bases, and 9 bases lay in between. The germline V gene encodes CDR1 LNHNV and CDR2 YYDKDF (reference sequence). The CDR3 contains 13 residues. The CDR3 coding sequence is TGTGCCACCAGCAGAGATTGGGGGAGAAAACTGTTTTTT. Amino acids: CATSRDWGRKLFF. The full variable domain, with the rest looked up from reference TRBV15 and TRBJ1-4, is DAMVIQNPRYQVTQFGKPVTLSCSQTLNHNVMYWYQQKSSQAPKLLFHYYDKDFNNEADTPDNFQSRRPNTSFCFLDIRSPGLGDTAMYLCATSRDWGRKLFFGSGTQLSVL.

CDR3 DNA sequence: TGTGCCAGCAGCTTGGGCAGCGCGGGATCCTACGAGCAGTACTTC. Protein product: CASSLGSAGSYEQYF. This chain connects TRBV25-1 to TRBJ2-7, with D perhaps TRBD2 (6 bases). Germline CDR1 reads MGHDK; CDR2 reads SYGVNS. The V end lost 6 bases, the J end lost 1 base, and 16 bases lay between the germline ends. The CDR3 runs to 15 residues.

The gene calls are TRBV29-1 and TRBJ1-1; D perhaps matches TRBD1 (5 bases). Per germline, CDR1 SQVTM and CDR2 ANQGSEA. There are 14 residues in the CDR3. V was cut by 3 bases and J by 6 bases, with 17 bases left in between. The CDR3 protein is CSVEGGRQGAEAFF. CDR3 sequence (DNA): TGCAGCGTTGAGGGAGGGCGGCAAGGGGCTGAAGCTTTCTTT.

The chain carries TRBV2 and TRBJ2-7; D is uncertain. CDR1 and CDR2 from the germline V gene are SNHLY and FYNNEI. V was pared by 1 base and J by 7 bases, with 8 bases between. The CDR3 extends over 12 amino acids. CDR3 protein: CASSEEAREQYF. In DNA form, the CDR3 reads TGTGCCAGCAGTGAAGAGGCAAGGGAGCAGTACTTC.

There are many counts of this clonotype. The chain joins TRBV19 to TRBJ1-5; TRBD1 matches at 7 bases. The junction had 6 bases not matched to a gene; V was cut back by 6 bases and J by 1 base. The CDR3 loop spans 15 amino acids. CDR1 is LNHDA and CDR2 is SQIVND in the germline V gene (reference sequence). The CDR3 loop reads CASRPPGQSNQPQHF. CDR3 coding DNA: TGTGCCAGTAGACCTCCGGGACAGAGCAATCAGCCCCAGCATTTT.

The chain links TRBV7-4 to TRBJ2-5; 9 bases fit TRBD2. The ends lost 3 bases at V and 7 bases at J; junction bases unmatched: 12. Germline CDR1 reads SGHVT; CDR2 reads SQSDAQ. This CDR3 region has 16 residues. DNA of the CDR3: TGTGCCAGCAGCTTCGACGGGACTAGCTCGGGTGTGACCCAGTACTTC. Its protein product is CASSFDGTSSGVTQYF.

In its sample, this clonotype was seen a few times. This chain connects TRBV2 to TRBJ1-5; no definite D call. The germline V gene encodes CDR1 SNHLY and CDR2 FYNNEI. The CDR3 contains 15 residues. V gave up 4 bases and J gave up 0 bases, with 10 bases separating them. CDR3 amino acids: CASSVEAYSNQPQHF. CDR3 bases: TGTGCCAGCAGTGTAGAGGCATATAGCAATCAGCCCCAGCATTTT.

This clonotype came up once. The rearrangement uses TRBV7-1 and TRBJ2-1; D call uncertain. TRBV7-1 is annotated as an ORF whose role is uncertain. This CDR3 spans 12 amino acids. V shed 6 bases and J shed 10 bases, with 13 bases lying between them. CDR3: CASSQFGPEQFF. CDR3 coding DNA: TGTGCCAGCAGTCAGTTTGGCCCCGAGCAGTTCTTC.

This chain connects TRBV20-1 to TRBJ2-7; TRBD2 matches 7 bases. J lost 1 base, V lost 1 base, and 7 bases had no gene match. Germline V gene sequence: CDR1 DFQATT, CDR2 SNEGSKA (reference sequence). This CDR3 has 15 residues. The CDR3 protein is CSARGEAGASYEQYF. The CDR3 DNA reads TGCAGTGCTAGAGGAGAGGCGGGAGCTTCCTACGAGCAGTACTTC.

The CDR3 protein is CASRRGGELFF. The CDR3 DNA reads as TGTGCCAGCCGAAGGGGCGGGGAGCTGTTTTTT. This chain uses TRBV7-2 with TRBJ2-2; a possible D gene is TRBD1 (5 bases). The germline CDR1 and CDR2 sequences are SGHTA and FQGNSA. CDR3 length: 11 residues. V lost 8 bases, J lost 7 bases, and 8 bases lay in between.

The chain uses TRBV13 and TRBJ1-1; D gene unclear. The CDR3 length is 12 residues. Trimming removed 5 bases at V and 4 bases at J, with 8 bases between. Germline CDR1 is PRHDT and CDR2 is FYEKMQ (reference sequence). The DNA for the CDR3 is TGTGCCAGCAGCAAGGCCGGCACTGAAGCTTTCTTT. Translated, it gives CASSKAGTEAFF.

The chain joins TRBV29-1 to TRBJ1-2; D may be TRBD1 (5 bases). Germline V gene data show CDR1 as SQVTM and CDR2 as ANQGSEA. V lost 6 bases and J lost 10, with 18 bases in between. The CDR3 consists of 12 residues. The CDR3 sequence: CSVGYQGGDYTF. CDR3 nucleotide sequence: TGCAGCGTGGGATACCAGGGTGGGGACTACACCTTC.

The V gene is TRBV25-1, the J gene TRBJ1-2; D ambiguous. Trimming stripped 8 bases from V and 6 bases from J, with 22 bases between. Germline V CDR1 and CDR2: MGHDK, SYGVNS. The CDR3 totals 15 residues. The CDR3 DNA sequence: TGTGCCAGCGTTGAAGATCCGTCGGGGTCCCATGGCTACACCTTC. This sequence encodes CASVEDPSGSHGYTF.

This chain joins TRBV29-1 and TRBJ2-6, with TRBD1 as a possible D gene (6 bases). The germline V and J ends were trimmed by 0 bases and 4 bases, with 13 bases remaining between them. The germline CDR1 and CDR2 sequences are SQVTM and ANQGSEA. CDR3 length: 16 residues. CDR3 sequence reads: CSVEESSGAGANVLTF. CDR3 bases: TGCAGCGTTGAAGAAAGTTCAGGGGCCGGGGCCAACGTCCTGACTTTC.

This clonotype was seen at least ten times. The rearrangement links TRBV7-9 to TRBJ1-1; D remains unclear. The CDR3 is made up of 14 amino acids. Germline V lookup: CDR1 SEHNR, CDR2 FQNEAQ (reference sequence). With 2 bases removed from V and 5 bases from J, the gap between germline ends came to 12 bases. CDR3: CASSLNSGRTEAFF. The CDR3, as DNA: TGTGCCAGCAGCTTAAACAGCGGGCGGACTGAAGCTTTCTTT. Filled out from reference TRBV7-9 and TRBJ1-1, the complete variable domain reads DTGVSQNPRHKITKRGQNVTFRCDPISEHNRLYWYRQTLGQGPEFLTYFQNEAQLEKSRLLSDRFSAERPKGSFSTLEIQRTEQGDSAMYLCASSLNSGRTEAFFGQGTRLTVV.

In its sample, this clonotype was seen many times. Germline is not matched at one junction end, which may reflect a read error. The J gene is TRBJ2-5, the V gene TRBV7-7; possible D gene TRBD2, 6 bases. The CDR3 contains 14 residues. CDR1 SSHAT and CDR2 FNYEAQ come from the germline V gene (reference sequence). Written as DNA, the CDR3 is TGTGCTAGCAGCTTAGGCGGGGCCCCAGAGACCCAGTACTTC. Its translation is CASSLGGAPETQYF.

The V gene is TRBV7-2, the J gene TRBJ2-7, with 7 bases that match TRBD2. Trimming removed 3 bases from V and 7 bases from J; junction bases left unmatched: 9. Looked up from germline, CDR1 is SGHTA and CDR2 is FQGNSA. The CDR3 loop spans 14 amino acids. CDR3 amino acids: CASSLRRESGEQYF. The CDR3 DNA sequence: TGTGCCAGCAGCTTGAGGCGGGAGAGCGGGGAGCAGTACTTC. The full variable domain, in which reference TRBV7-2 and TRBJ2-7 provide the parts outside the CDR3, is GAGVSQSPSNKVTEKGKDVELRCDPISGHTALYWYRQSLGQGLEFLIYFQGNSAPDKSGLPSDRFSAERTGGSVSTLTIQRTQQEDSAVYLCASSLRRESGEQYFGPGTRLTVT.

As regards this clonotype: A much larger clone sits a single nucleotide away, making a read error possible. The rearrangement joins TRBV6-1 to TRBJ1-5; TRBD1 might be the D (6 bases). V was clipped by 3 bases and J by 3 bases, with 18 bases between them. Germline V gene sequence: CDR1 MNHNS, CDR2 SASEGT. The CDR3 consists of 17 residues. The CDR3 loop is CASSERQGQFDNQPQHF. DNA for the CDR3: TGTGCCAGCAGTGAGCGGCAGGGGCAGTTTGACAATCAGCCCCAGCATTTT.

As for this clonotype: Mismatch with germline at one junction end may stem from a read error. This chain uses TRBV24-1 with TRBJ1-2, with D hard to call. The CDR3 is made up of 15 amino acids. Germline-derived CDR1 and CDR2 are KGHDR and SFDVKD. The CDR3 DNA sequence: TGTGCCAGCAGTTTGCCCCGGGCAGAAGGATATGGCTACACCTTC. Translated, it gives CASSLPRAEGYGYTF.

The V gene is TRBV2, the J gene TRBJ1-2; TRBD1 is a possible D gene (6 bases). The V and J ends lost 1 base and 6 bases respectively, with 15 bases between them. The CDR3 runs 15 residues. Germline V gene data show CDR1 as SNHLY and CDR2 as FYNNEI. In DNA, the CDR3 is TGTGCCAGCAGTGAAGATGGCAGGGGTTTTGATGGCTACACCTTC. Protein sequence: CASSEDGRGFDGYTF.

In its sample, this clonotype was seen many times. The gene calls are TRBV2 and TRBJ2-5, with D unresolved. With 5 bases removed from V and 5 bases from J, the gap between germline ends came to 6 bases. In germline, CDR1 is SNHLY, CDR2 FYNNEI. The CDR3 totals 11 residues. The CDR3 loop reads CASSQHETQYF. The CDR3 nucleotides are TGTGCCAGCAGTCAACATGAGACCCAGTACTTC.